This TCR beta chain was recorded in a study of glioma-infiltrating T cells after dendritic cell vaccination. Study-wide background: Samples are from glioblastoma patients in Phase I and II dendritic cell vaccine trials.

CDR1 is KGHSH, CDR2 LQKENI, per germline. The CDR3 is made up of 15 amino acids. The V segment lost 3 bases and the J segment 5 bases; nucleotides outside the gene matches: 5. Time point specified: after dendritic cell vaccination, including at tumor progression/relapse. None of the glioblastoma patients had an isocitrate dehydrogenase mutation. The immunoSEQ assay amplified TCRB CDR3 from up to roughly 2 ug DNA. The PCR used 60 V beta and 13 J beta primers. Libraries were prepared by immunoSEQ multiplex PCR; TCRdb keeps only in-frame clonotypes and omits some of them. The sample consists of 9,500 to 12,000 clones, over 65% of them appearing once.

The clonotype originates from a human donor with glioblastoma. The V call is TRBV18, the J call TRBJ1-2, with 11 bases fitting TRBD1. Sequences were derived from blood, sampled after dendritic cell vaccination. In DNA, the CDR3 is TGTGCCAGCTCACCCCCCGGGACAGGGGGGTATGGCTACACCTTC. It encodes CASSPPGTGGYGYTF.